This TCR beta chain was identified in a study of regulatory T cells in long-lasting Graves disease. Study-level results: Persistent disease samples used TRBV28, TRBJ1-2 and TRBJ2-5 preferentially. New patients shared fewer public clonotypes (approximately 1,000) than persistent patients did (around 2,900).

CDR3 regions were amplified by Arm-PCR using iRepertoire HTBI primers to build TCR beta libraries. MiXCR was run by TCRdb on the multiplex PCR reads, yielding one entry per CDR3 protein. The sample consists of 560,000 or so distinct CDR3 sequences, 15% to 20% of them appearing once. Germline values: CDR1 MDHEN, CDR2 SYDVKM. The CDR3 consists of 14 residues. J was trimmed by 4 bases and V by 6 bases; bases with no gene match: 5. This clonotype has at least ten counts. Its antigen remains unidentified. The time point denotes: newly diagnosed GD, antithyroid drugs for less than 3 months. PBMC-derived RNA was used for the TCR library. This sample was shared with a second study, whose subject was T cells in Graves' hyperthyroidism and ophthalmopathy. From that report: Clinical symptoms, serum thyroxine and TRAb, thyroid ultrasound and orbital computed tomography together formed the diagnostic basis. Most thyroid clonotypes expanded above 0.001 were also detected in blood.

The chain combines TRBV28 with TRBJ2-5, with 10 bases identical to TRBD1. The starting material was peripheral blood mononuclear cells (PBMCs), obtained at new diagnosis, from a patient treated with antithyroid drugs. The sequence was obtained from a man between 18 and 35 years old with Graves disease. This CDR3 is CASSSGQGGETQYF. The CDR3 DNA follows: TGTGCCAGCAGCTCCGGACAGGGGGGAGAGACCCAGTACTTC.